These 14 T cell receptor beta chains share one sample of origin, sequenced in a study of blood T cells in healthy people across ages. The use of a sample-barcoded 5' primer and a J-beta primer mix characterized a second PCR of roughly 7 to 11 cycles. TCRdb fed the 5' RACE reads into MiXCR, producing one record per CDR3 protein. Among approximately 1,100,000 distinct CDR3 sequences, around 43% were seen once, and the ten largest hold over 15%. The sample was blood. These TCRs come from a woman in her sixties or seventies in good health.

The V gene is TRBV15, the J gene TRBJ2-4; 11 bases are shared with TRBD2. CDR3 length: 17 amino acids. The junction had 11 bases not matched to a gene; V was cut back by 2 bases and J by 8 bases. Germline V lookup: CDR1 LNHNV, CDR2 YYDKDF (reference sequence). CDR3 loop: CATSRRLAGWPKDIQYF. The CDR3 DNA reads TGTGCCACCAGCAGAAGACTAGCGGGATGGCCAAAGGACATTCAGTACTTC. Drawing the rest from reference TRBV15 and TRBJ2-4, the complete variable domain is DAMVIQNPRYQVTQFGKPVTLSCSQTLNHNVMYWYQQKSSQAPKLLFHYYDKDFNNEADTPDNFQSRRPNTSFCFLDIRSPGLGDTAMYLCATSRRLAGWPKDIQYFGAGTRLSVL.

The J gene is TRBJ2-5, the V gene TRBV7-9, with a possible D match to TRBD1 (6 bases). The CDR3 extends over 17 amino acids. The germline gives CDR1 SEHNR, CDR2 FQNEAQ (reference sequence). The V end was cut by 4 bases, the J end by 7 bases, with 25 bases between. The CDR3 DNA reads TGTGCCAGCAGCTCCGCGGACAGCCAGATTGGCAAATTGACCCAGTACTTC. Amino acid sequence: CASSSADSQIGKLTQYF.

The chain combines TRBV29-1 with TRBJ2-5; TRBD1 agrees at 7 bases. The CDR3 extends over 11 amino acids. Germline assignment: CDR1 SQVTM and CDR2 ANQGSEA. Trimming took 7 bases from V and 11 from J; bases not matched to a gene: 10. The CDR3 DNA reads as TGCAGCGGACGACAGGGCAATAAGCAGTACTTC. Protein: CSGRQGNKQYF.

In its sample, this clonotype was seen a few times. The chain carries TRBV4-2 and TRBJ2-5; D is perhaps TRBD2 (6 bases). TRBJ2-7 explains the end of the DNA better; the J call may be wrong. Per germline, CDR1 LGHNA and CDR2 YNFKEQ. The CDR3 extends over 16 amino acids. CDR3 DNA: TGTGCCAGCAGCCAATCGGCGGGATCATTTGTAATCGAGCAGTACTTC. Its protein is CASSQSAGSFVIEQYF.

The V call is TRBV7-3, the J call TRBJ2-1; D may be TRBD2 (6 bases). In germline, CDR1 is SGHTA, CDR2 FQGTGA. The CDR3 is made up of 16 amino acids. Trimming cost V 1 base and J 7 bases, with 17 bases left between them. The CDR3 spells CASSLIGPSSANEQFF. CDR3 coding DNA: TGTGCCAGCAGCTTAATAGGCCCTTCTAGCGCGAATGAGCAGTTCTTC.

The gene calls are TRBV12-3 or TRBV12-4 and TRBJ2-4; D is unclear. The CDR3 is 11 amino acids. V was trimmed by 8 bases and J by 4 bases, leaving 6 bases between them. CDR3 sequence: CASVWKNIQYF. The CDR3 coding sequence is TGTGCCAGCGTCTGGAAAAACATTCAGTACTTC.

This clonotype was seen ten or more times. The chain couples TRBV2 to TRBJ2-1; D not resolved. Germline CDR1 is SNHLY and CDR2 is FYNNEI. The CDR3 loop spans 14 amino acids. Trimming took off 6 bases at V and 10 bases at J, with 19 bases between the two ends. The DNA for the CDR3 is TGTGCCAGCAGAGGGCCAAAAGCTCACTTGGAGCAGTTCTTC. Translating gives CASRGPKAHLEQFF.

The V and J genes are TRBV5-1 and TRBJ2-1; TRBD2 matches 11 bases. This CDR3 region has 17 residues. The junction had 11 bases not matched to a gene; V was cut back by 2 bases and J by 7 bases. The germline V gene encodes CDR1 SGHRS and CDR2 YFSETQ. CDR3 region: CASSFWPSGRSKNEQFF. The CDR3 region has the DNA TGCGCCAGCAGCTTTTGGCCTAGCGGGAGGTCTAAGAATGAGCAGTTCTTC.

This clonotype has just a few counts. The gene calls are TRBV25-1 and TRBJ2-6, with 7 bases identical to TRBD2. The CDR3 runs 17 residues. V shed 6 bases and J 8 bases; nucleotides not matched to a gene: 16. CDR1 MGHDK and CDR2 SYGVNS come from the germline V gene. The CDR3 DNA sequence: TGTGCCAGCAGATTCTACCGGGACCGGGAGGCGTCCAACGTCCTGACTTTC. Translating gives CASRFYRDREASNVLTF.

The chain employs TRBV10-3 and TRBJ2-4; 12 bases align to TRBD1. Germline trimming cut 11 bases from V and 3 bases from J; bases unmatched to any gene: 20. CDR3 length: 19 residues. Germline V CDR1 and CDR2: ENHRY, SYGVKD. CDR3 in amino acids: CALDRDRGPRGLDKNIQYF. The CDR3 DNA sequence: TGTGCCCTCGACCGGGACAGGGGGCCCCGGGGGTTGGACAAAAACATTCAGTACTTC.

J is TRBJ1-3 and V is TRBV27; D is possibly TRBD1 (5 bases). CDR3 length equals 15 residues. Trimming stripped 5 bases from V and 0 bases from J, with 11 bases between. Germline values: CDR1 MNHEY, CDR2 SMNVEV (reference sequence). CDR3 in DNA: TGTGCCAGCAGTGCATGGGGCCTCTCTGGAAACACCATATATTTT. Translation gives CASSAWGLSGNTIYF.

This clonotype has a handful of counts. The genes are TRBV5-5 and TRBJ2-1; D is ambiguous. The germline CDR1 and CDR2 sequences are SGHKS and YYEKEE (reference sequence). Trimming took 3 bases from V and 4 from J, leaving 14 bases between them. The CDR3 is 15 amino acids. The CDR3 DNA follows: TGTGCCAGCAGCTGGAGACTTGTAGTTTACAATGAGCAGTTCTTC. Translating gives CASSWRLVVYNEQFF.

The J gene is TRBJ1-2, the V gene TRBV11-2, with TRBD1 identical over 7 bases. This CDR3 is 15 amino acids long. From germline, CDR1 is SGHAT and CDR2 FQNNGV. V lost 7 bases to trimming and J lost 8 bases; unmatched junction nucleotides: 16. The DNA of the CDR3 is TGTGCCAGCACCGTGGACAGGAGGGGCCCGCTAGGCTACACCTTC. Protein sequence: CASTVDRRGPLGYTF. The full variable domain, rest sourced from reference TRBV11-2 and TRBJ1-2, is EAGVAQSPRYKIIEKRQSVAFWCNPISGHATLYWYQQILGQGPKLLIQFQNNGVVDDSQLPKDRFSAERLKGVDSTLKIQPAKLEDSAVYLCASTVDRRGPLGYTFGSGTRLTVV.

V is TRBV6-6 and J is TRBJ2-5; D uncertain. The V end lost 7 bases, the J end lost 2 bases, and 8 bases lay between the germline ends. This CDR3 spans 12 amino acids. Germline CDR1 and CDR2: MNHNY and SVGAGI (reference sequence). The CDR3 DNA reads as TGTGCCAGCAAGCAGCCACAAGAGACCCAGTACTTC. It yields the protein CASKQPQETQYF.